Presented here are 14 T cell receptor beta chains from one specimen sequenced in a study of T cell responses to AZD1222 COVID-19 vaccine. Some clones are missing from TCRdb's copy, which holds only in-frame ones; the method was immunoSEQ multiplex PCR. The sample lists more than 100,000 clones; about 88% were seen once. Sequencing was performed on peripheral blood, taken on day 0 of AZD1222 vaccination. These receptor sequences come from an adult in good health.

V gene TRBV29-1 combines with J gene TRBJ2-1; no clear D. The CDR3 length is 11 residues. Per the germline V gene, CDR1 is SQVTM and CDR2 is ANQGSEA. V was trimmed by 1 base and J by 5 bases, leaving 3 bases between them. In nucleotides, the CDR3 is TGCAGCGTTGAAGTGGACAATGAGCAGTTCTTC. It specifies CSVEVDNEQFF.

The chain recombines TRBV6-2 or TRBV6-3 with TRBJ1-2; possible D gene TRBD1, 6 bases. Trimming pared 7 bases from V and 2 bases from J, leaving 26 bases between. The CDR3 covers 18 residues. Germline-derived CDR1 and CDR2 are MNHEY and SVGEGT. The CDR3 loop is CASTPDPPGTRMNYGYTF. In DNA, the CDR3 is TGTGCCAGCACCCCCGACCCCCCCGGGACACGGATGAACTATGGCTACACCTTC.

The chain has TRBV29-1 and TRBJ2-6; D remains ambiguous. In germline, CDR1 is SQVTM, CDR2 ANQGSEA. The CDR3 covers 12 residues. V dropped 7 bases and J dropped 0 bases, with 4 bases sitting between them. The CDR3 sequence is CSASSGANVLTF. Written as DNA, the CDR3 is TGCAGCGCAAGCTCTGGGGCCAACGTCCTGACTTTC.

V is TRBV5-1 and J is TRBJ2-7, with D perhaps TRBD1 (6 bases). V gave up 4 bases and J gave up 6 bases, with 14 bases separating them. Germline CDR1 is SGHRS and CDR2 is YFSETQ. This CDR3 spans 13 amino acids. CDR3 residues: CASSTTGSVEQYF. Written as DNA, the CDR3 is TGCGCCAGCAGCACAACAGGGTCGGTCGAGCAGTACTTC.

CDR3 DNA: TGTGCCAGTCATGCCGGGACAGGGGCGGACGAGCAGTACTTC. Encoded protein: CASHAGTGADEQYF. The rearrangement links TRBV5-6 to TRBJ2-7, with 10 bases identical to TRBD1. The V and J ends lost 8 bases and 5 bases, in that order; junction bases with no gene match: 10. The CDR3 is 14 residues long. CDR1 and CDR2 from the germline V gene are SGHDT and YYEEEE.

This clone occurred a few times. CDR3 sequence (DNA): TGTGCCAGCAGCCGAAGCGAGAGAGGGGGCTACGAGCAGTACTTC. Protein: CASSRSERGGYEQYF. The chain employs TRBV3-1 (or the pseudogene TRBV3-2) and TRBJ2-7; D is possibly TRBD1 (6 bases). CDR3 length: 15 amino acids. Germline CDR1 reads LGHDT; CDR2 reads YNNKEL (reference sequence). Trimming shortened V by 4 bases and J by 3 bases, and 16 bases separated the two germline ends.

The rearrangement uses TRBV6-1 and TRBJ1-5; D call uncertain. Germline CDR1 and CDR2: MNHNS and SASEGT. The CDR3 is 13 amino acids. The V gene lost 3 bases and the J gene lost 6 bases, with 9 bases spanning the gap. The CDR3 DNA is TGTGCCAGCAGTGACAGGCGCGGTCAGCCCCAGCATTTT. It codes for CASSDRRGQPQHF.

V is TRBV6-5 and J is TRBJ2-5; 10 nucleotides line up with TRBD1. This CDR3 comprises 14 residues. V was pared by 6 bases and J by 4 bases, with 5 bases of the junction left unmatched. Germline lookup yields CDR1 MNHEY and CDR2 SVGAGI. Here the CDR3 reads CASRSGQGTETQYF. The CDR3 nucleotides are TGTGCCAGCAGATCGGGACAGGGGACAGAGACCCAGTACTTC.

This rearrangement joins TRBV5-1 to TRBJ2-7; D is tentatively TRBD1 or TRBD2 (5 bases each). The ends were cut back, 0 bases at V and 6 bases at J, with 16 bases in the middle. CDR3 length: 15 amino acids. CDR1 is SGHRS, CDR2 YFSETQ, per germline. CDR3 sequence (DNA): TGCGCCAGCAGCTTGGCCGTTGGGGCCGGAGGCGAGCAGTACTTC. Protein sequence: CASSLAVGAGGEQYF.

This sequence joins TRBV19 and TRBJ1-4; unclear D gene. The CDR3 spans 16 residues. Per the germline V gene, CDR1 is LNHDA and CDR2 is SQIVND (reference sequence). V was pared by 8 bases and J by 7 bases, with 23 bases between. Here the CDR3 DNA reads TGTGCCAGTTCTCCTAGGGTGGGGTCGGAAGGTGAAAAACTGTTTTTT. It yields the protein CASSPRVGSEGEKLFF. The full variable domain, rest sourced from reference TRBV19 and TRBJ1-4, is DGGITQSPKYLFRKEGQNVTLSCEQNLNHDAMYWYRQDPGQGLRLIYYSQIVNDFQKGDIAEGYSVSREKKESFPLTVTSAQKNPTAFYLCASSPRVGSEGEKLFFGSGTQLSVL.

In the case of this clone: Different DNA sequences within this sample yield the same CDR3. CDR3 amino acids: CASSQDPGGAETQYF. CDR3 nucleotide sequence: TGTGCCAGCAGCCAGGATCCGGGAGGGGCAGAGACCCAGTACTTC. The J gene is TRBJ2-5, the V gene TRBV3-1 (or the pseudogene TRBV3-2); 8 positions match TRBD2. Germline CDR1 is LGHDT and CDR2 is YNNKEL (reference sequence). Unmatched junction bases numbered 7, after V lost 3 bases and J lost 4 bases. This CDR3 has 15 residues.

V usage is TRBV6-6 and J usage is TRBJ2-1; TRBD2 aligns across 7 bases. The germline gives CDR1 MNHNY, CDR2 SVGAGI (reference sequence). J gave up 5 bases and V 7 bases, and 8 bases lay outside the gene matches. The CDR3 has 14 amino acids. The CDR3 DNA follows: TGTGCCAGCACACCGGCTAGCGGACACAATGAGCAGTTCTTC. The encoded protein is CASTPASGHNEQFF.

DNA for the CDR3: TGCGCCAGCAGCCAAGTCGGGGGGGCCTCCGGAAACACCATATATTTT. Its protein product is CASSQVGGASGNTIYF. V is TRBV4-1 and J is TRBJ1-3; D is perhaps TRBD1 (6 bases). The CDR3 length is 16 residues. CDR1 and CDR2 from the germline V gene are MGHRA and YSYEKL. Trimming took off 1 base at V and 4 bases at J, with 14 bases between the two ends.

The rearrangement joins TRBV2 to TRBJ1-2; D call uncertain. Trimming removed 3 bases from V and 0 bases from J, with 2 bases in between. Germline lookup yields CDR1 SNHLY and CDR2 FYNNEI. There are 12 residues in the CDR3. The CDR3 is CASSDPNYGYTF. CDR3 coding DNA: TGTGCCAGCAGTGACCCTAACTATGGCTACACCTTC.